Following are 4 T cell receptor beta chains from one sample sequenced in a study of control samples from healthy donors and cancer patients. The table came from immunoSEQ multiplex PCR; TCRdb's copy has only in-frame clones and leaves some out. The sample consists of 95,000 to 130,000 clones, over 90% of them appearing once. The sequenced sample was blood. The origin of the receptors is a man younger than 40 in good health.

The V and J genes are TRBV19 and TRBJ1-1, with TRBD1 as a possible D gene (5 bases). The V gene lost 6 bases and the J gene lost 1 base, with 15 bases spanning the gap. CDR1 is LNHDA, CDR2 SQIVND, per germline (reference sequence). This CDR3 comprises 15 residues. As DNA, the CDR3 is TGTGCCAGTAGCTGGGGCAGGCCACCGAACACTGAAGCTTTCTTT. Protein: CASSWGRPPNTEAFF.

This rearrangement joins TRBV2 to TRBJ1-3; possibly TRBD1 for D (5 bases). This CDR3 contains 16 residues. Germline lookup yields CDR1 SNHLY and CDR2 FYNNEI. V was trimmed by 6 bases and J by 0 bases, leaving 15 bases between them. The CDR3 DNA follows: TGTGCCAGCAGCTCCCTTCGGGGGACCTCTGGAAACACCATATATTTT. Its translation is CASSSLRGTSGNTIYF.

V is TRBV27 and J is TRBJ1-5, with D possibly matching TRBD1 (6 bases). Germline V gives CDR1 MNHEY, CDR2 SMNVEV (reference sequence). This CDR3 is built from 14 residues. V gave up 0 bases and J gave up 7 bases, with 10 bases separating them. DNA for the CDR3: TGTGCCAGCAGTTTATCTGGGGGGGCACAGCCCCAGCATTTT. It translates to CASSLSGGAQPQHF.

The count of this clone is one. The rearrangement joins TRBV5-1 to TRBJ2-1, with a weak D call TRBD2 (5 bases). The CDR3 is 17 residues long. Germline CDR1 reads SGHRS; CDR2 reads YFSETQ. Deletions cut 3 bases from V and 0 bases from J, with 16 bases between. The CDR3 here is CASSSPTEDSSYNEQFF. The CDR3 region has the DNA TGCGCCAGCAGCTCCCCGACGGAGGATAGCTCCTACAATGAGCAGTTCTTC.